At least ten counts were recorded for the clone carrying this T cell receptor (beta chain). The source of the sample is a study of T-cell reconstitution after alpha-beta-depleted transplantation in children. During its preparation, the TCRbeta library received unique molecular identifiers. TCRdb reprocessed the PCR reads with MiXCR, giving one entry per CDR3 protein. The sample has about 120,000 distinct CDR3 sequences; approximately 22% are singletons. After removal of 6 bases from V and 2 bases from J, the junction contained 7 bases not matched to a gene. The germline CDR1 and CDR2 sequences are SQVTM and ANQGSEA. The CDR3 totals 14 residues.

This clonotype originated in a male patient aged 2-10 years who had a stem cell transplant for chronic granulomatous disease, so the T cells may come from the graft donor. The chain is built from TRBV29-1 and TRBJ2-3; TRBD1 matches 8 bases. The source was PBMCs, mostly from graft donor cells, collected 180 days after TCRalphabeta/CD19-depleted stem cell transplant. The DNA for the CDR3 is TGCAGCGTCTACAGACAGGGGATCACAGATACGCAGTATTTT. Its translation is CSVYRQGITDTQYF.